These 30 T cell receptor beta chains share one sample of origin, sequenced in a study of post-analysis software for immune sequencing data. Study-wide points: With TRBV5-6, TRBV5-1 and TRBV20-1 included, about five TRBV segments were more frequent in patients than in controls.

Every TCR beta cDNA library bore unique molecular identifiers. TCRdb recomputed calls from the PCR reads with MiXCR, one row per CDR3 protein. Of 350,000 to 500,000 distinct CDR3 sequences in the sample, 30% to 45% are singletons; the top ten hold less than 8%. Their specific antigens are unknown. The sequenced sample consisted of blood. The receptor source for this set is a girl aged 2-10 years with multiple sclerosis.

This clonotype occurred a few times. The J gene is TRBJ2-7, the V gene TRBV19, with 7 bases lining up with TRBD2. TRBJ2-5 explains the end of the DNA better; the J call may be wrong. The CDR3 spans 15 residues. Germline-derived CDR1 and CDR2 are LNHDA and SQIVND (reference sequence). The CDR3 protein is CASSIPGLVEETQYF. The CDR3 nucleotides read TGTGCCAGTAGTATACCTGGACTAGTTGAGGAGACCCAGTACTTC.

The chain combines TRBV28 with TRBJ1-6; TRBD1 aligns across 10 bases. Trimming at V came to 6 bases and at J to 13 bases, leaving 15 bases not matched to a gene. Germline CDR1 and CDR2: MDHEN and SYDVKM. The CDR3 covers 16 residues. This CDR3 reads CASSVGTRDRGLPLHF. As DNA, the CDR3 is TGTGCCAGCAGCGTAGGGACCAGGGACAGGGGCCTTCCCCTCCACTTT.

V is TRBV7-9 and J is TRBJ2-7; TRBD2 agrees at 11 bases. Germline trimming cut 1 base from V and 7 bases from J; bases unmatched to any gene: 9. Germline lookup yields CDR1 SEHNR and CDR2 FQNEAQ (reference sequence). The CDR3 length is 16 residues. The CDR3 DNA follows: TGTGCCAGCAGCTTAGGACTAGCGGGAACATCGCGGGAGCAGTACTTC. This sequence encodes CASSLGLAGTSREQYF. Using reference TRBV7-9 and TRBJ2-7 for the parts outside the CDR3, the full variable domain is DTGVSQNPRHKITKRGQNVTFRCDPISEHNRLYWYRQTLGQGPEFLTYFQNEAQLEKSRLLSDRFSAERPKGSFSTLEIQRTEQGDSAMYLCASSLGLAGTSREQYFGPGTRLTVT.

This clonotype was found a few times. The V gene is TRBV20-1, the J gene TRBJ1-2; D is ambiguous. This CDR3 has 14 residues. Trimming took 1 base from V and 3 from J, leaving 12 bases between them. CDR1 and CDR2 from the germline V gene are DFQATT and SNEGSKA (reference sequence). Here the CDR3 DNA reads TGCAGTGCTAGAGGTCTCCCTCTGGACTATGGCTACACCTTC. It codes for CSARGLPLDYGYTF.

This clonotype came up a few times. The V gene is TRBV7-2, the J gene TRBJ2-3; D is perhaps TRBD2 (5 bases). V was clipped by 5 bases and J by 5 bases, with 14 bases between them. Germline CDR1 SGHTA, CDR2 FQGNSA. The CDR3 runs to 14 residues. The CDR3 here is CASSPGVARDTQYF. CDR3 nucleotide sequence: TGTGCCAGCAGCCCCGGGGTAGCCAGAGATACGCAGTATTTT.

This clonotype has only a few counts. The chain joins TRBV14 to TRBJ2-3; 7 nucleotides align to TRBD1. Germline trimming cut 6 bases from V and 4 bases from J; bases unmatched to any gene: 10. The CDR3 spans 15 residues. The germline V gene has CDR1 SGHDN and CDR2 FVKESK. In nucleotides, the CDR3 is TGTGCCAGCAGGGGAGACTCAGGGGGTCCAGATACGCAGTATTTT. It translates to CASRGDSGGPDTQYF.

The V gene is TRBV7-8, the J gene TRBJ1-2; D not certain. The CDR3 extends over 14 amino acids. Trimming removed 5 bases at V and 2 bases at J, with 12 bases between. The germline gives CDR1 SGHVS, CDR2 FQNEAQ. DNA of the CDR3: TGTGCCAGCAGCCCGCTCGGCACCAACTATGGCTACACCTTC. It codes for CASSPLGTNYGYTF.

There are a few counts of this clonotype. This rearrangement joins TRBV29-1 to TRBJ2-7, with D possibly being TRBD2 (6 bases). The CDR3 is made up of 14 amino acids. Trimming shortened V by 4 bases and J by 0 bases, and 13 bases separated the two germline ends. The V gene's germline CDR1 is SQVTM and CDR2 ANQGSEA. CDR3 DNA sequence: TGCAGCGTTGGCCGGCGCGGGGTCTCCTACGAGCAGTACTTC. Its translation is CSVGRRGVSYEQYF.

Here the CDR3 reads CASSPGQGFFGYTF. Written as DNA, the CDR3 is TGTGCCAGCAGCCCGGGACAGGGATTCTTTGGCTACACCTTC. This sequence joins TRBV7-2 and TRBJ1-2, with 9 bases lining up with TRBD1. Germline values: CDR1 SGHTA, CDR2 FQGNSA. The CDR3 is made up of 14 amino acids. Germline trimming cut 5 bases from V and 7 bases from J; bases unmatched to any gene: 8.

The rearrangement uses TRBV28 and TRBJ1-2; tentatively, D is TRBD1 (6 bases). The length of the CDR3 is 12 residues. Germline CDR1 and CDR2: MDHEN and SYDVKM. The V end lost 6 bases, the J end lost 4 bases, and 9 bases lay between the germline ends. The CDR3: CASRQGPYGYTF. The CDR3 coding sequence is TGTGCCAGCAGACAGGGCCCCTATGGCTACACCTTC.

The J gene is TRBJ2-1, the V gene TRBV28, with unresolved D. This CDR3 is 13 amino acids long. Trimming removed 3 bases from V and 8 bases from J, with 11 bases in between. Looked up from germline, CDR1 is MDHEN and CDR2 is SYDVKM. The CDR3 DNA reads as TGTGCCAGCAGTTTTTGGCTAGTCGATGAGCAGTTCTTC. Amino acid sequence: CASSFWLVDEQFF.

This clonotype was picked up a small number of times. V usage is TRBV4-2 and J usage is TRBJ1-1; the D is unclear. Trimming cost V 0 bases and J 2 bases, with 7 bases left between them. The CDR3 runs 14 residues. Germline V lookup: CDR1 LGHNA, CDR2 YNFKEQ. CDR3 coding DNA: TGTGCCAGCAGCCAAGAGGTCCAAAACACTGAAGCTTTCTTT. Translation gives CASSQEVQNTEAFF.

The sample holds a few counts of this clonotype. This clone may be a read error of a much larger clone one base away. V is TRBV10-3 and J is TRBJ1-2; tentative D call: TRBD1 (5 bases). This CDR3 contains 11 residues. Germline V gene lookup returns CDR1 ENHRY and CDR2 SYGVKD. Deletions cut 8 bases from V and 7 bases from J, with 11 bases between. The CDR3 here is CAIGAGVGYTF. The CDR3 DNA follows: TGTGCCATCGGTGCGGGGGTTGGCTACACCTTC.

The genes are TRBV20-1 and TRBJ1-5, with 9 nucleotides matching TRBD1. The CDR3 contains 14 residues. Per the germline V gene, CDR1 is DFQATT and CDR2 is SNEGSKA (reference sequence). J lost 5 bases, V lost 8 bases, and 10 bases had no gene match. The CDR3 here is CSTWDRVRDQPQHF. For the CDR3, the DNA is TGCAGTACGTGGGACAGGGTTCGGGATCAGCCCCAGCATTTT.

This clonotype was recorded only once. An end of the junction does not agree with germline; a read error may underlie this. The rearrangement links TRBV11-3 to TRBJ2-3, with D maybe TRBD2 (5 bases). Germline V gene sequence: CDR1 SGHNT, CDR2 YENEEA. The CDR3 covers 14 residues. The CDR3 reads CAGSQDPEVDTQYF. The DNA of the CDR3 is TGTGCCGGCAGCCAGGACCCGGAGGTGGATACGCAGTATTTT.

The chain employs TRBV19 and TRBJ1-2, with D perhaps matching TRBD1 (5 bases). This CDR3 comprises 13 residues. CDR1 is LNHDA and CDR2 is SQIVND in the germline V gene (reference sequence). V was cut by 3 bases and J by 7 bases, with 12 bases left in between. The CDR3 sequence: CASSIQGTSGYTF. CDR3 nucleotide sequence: TGTGCCAGTAGTATTCAGGGAACCTCTGGCTACACCTTC.

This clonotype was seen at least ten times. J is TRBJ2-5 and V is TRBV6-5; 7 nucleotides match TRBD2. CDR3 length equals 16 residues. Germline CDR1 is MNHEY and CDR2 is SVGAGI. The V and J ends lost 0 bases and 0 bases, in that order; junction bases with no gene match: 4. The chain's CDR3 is CASSYSASGNQETQYF. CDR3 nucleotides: TGTGCCAGCAGTTACTCGGCTAGCGGTAACCAAGAGACCCAGTACTTC.

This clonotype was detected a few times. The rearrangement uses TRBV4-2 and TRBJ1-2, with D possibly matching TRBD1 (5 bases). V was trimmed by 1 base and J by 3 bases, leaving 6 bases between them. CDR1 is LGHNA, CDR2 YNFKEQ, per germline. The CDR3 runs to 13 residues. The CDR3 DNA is TGTGCCAGCAGCCAAGGCAGGGACTATGGCTACACCTTC. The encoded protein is CASSQGRDYGYTF.

CDR3 loop: CASSSTPILAQKETQYF. The CDR3 region has the DNA TGCGCCAGCAGCTCTACTCCTATACTAGCCCAAAAAGAGACCCAGTACTTC. This chain connects TRBV5-1 to TRBJ2-5, with a weak D call TRBD2 (6 bases). The V gene lost 3 bases and the J gene lost 3 bases, with 21 bases spanning the gap. The CDR3 is 17 amino acids. Per the germline V gene, CDR1 is SGHRS and CDR2 is YFSETQ.

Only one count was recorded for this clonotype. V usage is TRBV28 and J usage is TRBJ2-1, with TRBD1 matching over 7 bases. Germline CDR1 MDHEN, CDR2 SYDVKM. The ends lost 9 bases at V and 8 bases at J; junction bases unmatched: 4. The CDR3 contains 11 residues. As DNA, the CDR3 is TGTGCCAGTCGACAGGGCGATGAGCAGTTCTTC. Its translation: CASRQGDEQFF.

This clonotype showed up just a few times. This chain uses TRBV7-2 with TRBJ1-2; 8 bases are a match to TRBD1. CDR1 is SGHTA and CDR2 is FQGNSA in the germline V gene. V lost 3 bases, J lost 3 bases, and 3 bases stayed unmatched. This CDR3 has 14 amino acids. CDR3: CASSFSGGHYGYTF. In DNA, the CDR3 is TGTGCCAGCAGCTTCTCAGGGGGCCACTATGGCTACACCTTC.

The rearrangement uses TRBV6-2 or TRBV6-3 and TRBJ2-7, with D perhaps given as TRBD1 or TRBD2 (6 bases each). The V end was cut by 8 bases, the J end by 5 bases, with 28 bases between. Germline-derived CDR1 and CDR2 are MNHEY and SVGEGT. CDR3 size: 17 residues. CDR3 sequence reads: CASRPRPLRRGGNEQYF. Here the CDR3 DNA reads TGTGCCAGCCGGCCCCGCCCTCTTCGCAGGGGAGGCAACGAGCAGTACTTC.

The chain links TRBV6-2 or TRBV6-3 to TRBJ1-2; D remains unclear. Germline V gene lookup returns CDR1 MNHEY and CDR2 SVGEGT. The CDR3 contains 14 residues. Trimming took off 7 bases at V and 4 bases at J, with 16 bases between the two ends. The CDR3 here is CASTEPAVSYGYTF. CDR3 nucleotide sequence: TGTGCCAGCACCGAACCAGCGGTTTCCTATGGCTACACCTTC.

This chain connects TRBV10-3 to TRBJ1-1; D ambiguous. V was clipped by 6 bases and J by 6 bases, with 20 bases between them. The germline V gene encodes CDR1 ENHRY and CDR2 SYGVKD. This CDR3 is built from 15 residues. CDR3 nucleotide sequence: TGTGCCATCAGCTCGGACTGGTATGAGGGCGCTGAAGCTTTCTTT. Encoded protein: CAISSDWYEGAEAFF.

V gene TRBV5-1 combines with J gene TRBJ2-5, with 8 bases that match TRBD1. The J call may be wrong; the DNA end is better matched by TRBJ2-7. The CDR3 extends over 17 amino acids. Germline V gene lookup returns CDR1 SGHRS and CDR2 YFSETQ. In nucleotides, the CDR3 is TGCGCCAGCAGCCCGGAAGGTAGTTCAGGGGGCAGGGACGAGCAGTACTTC. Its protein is CASSPEGSSGGRDEQYF.

This CDR3 is CASSLEPGPRQPQHF. The DNA for the CDR3 is TGCGCCAGCAGCTTGGAGCCAGGACCAAGGCAGCCCCAGCATTTT. The chain combines TRBV5-1 with TRBJ1-5; no reliable D call. Trimming removed 0 bases from V and 7 bases from J, with 14 bases in between. In germline, CDR1 is SGHRS, CDR2 YFSETQ. The CDR3 sequence is 15 residues long. Combining the CDR3 with reference TRBV5-1 and TRBJ1-5 gives the whole variable domain KAGVTQTPRYLIKTRGQQVTLSCSPISGHRSVSWYQQTPGQGLQFLFEYFSETQRNKGNFPGRFSGRQFSNSRSEMNVSTLELGDSALYLCASSLEPGPRQPQHFGDGTRLSIL.

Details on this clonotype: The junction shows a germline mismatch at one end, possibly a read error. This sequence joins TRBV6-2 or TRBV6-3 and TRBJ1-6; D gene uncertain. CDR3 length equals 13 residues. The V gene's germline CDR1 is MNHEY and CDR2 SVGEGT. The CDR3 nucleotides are TGCGCCAGCAGTTACCAGGAAAGCTCACCCCTCCACTTT. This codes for CASSYQESSPLHF.

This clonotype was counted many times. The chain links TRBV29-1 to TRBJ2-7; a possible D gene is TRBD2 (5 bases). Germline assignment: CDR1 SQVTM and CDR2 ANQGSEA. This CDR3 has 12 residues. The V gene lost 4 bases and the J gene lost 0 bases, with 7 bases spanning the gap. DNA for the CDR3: TGCAGCGTTGGTACTAGCTCCTACGAGCAGTACTTC. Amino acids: CSVGTSSYEQYF.

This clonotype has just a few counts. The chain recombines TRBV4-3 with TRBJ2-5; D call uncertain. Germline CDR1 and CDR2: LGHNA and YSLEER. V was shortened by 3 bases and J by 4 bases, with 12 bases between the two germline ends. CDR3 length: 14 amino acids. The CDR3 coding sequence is TGCGCCAGCAGCCACCAGGCCTCCGGAGAGACCCAGTACTTC. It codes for CASSHQASGETQYF.

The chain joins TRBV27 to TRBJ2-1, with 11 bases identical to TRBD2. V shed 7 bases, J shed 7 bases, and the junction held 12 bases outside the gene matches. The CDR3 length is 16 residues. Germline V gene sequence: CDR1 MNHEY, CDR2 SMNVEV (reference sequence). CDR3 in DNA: TGTGCCAGCACTCCCCGGACCGGGACTAGCGGAAATGAGCAGTTCTTC. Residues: CASTPRTGTSGNEQFF.